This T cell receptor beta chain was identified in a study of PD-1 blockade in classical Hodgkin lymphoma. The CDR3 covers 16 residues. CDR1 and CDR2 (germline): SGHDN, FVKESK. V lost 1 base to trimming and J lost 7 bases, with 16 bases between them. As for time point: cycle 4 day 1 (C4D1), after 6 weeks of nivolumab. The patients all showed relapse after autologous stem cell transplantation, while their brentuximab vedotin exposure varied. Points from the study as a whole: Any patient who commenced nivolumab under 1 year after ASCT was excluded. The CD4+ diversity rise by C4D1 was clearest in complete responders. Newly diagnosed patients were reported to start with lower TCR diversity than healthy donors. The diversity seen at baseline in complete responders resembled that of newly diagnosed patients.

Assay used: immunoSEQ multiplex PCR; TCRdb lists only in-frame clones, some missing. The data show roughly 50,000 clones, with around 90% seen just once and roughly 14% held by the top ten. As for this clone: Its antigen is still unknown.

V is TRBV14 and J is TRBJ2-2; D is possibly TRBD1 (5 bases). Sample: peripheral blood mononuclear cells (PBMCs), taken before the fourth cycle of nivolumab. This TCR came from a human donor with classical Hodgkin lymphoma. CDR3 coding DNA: TGTGCCAGCAGCCAAGTACGATCCAGGGTTCACGGGGAGCTGTTTTTT. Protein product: CASSQVRSRVHGELFF.